The 14 T cell receptor beta chains below all came from one sample that was sequenced in a study of early T cells in non-severe SARS-CoV-2 infection. TCRdb called the 5' RACE reads again in MiXCR, with one record for every CDR3 protein. Counted here are fewer than 80,000 distinct CDR3 sequences, 12% occurring once; the ten biggest clones make up around 4.3%. The sample consisted of whole blood. Receptors originate from an adult who was a healthcare worker with PCR-confirmed SARS-CoV-2 infection or an uninfected control (not recorded which).

This clonotype was observed at least ten times. The rearrangement links TRBV20-1 to TRBJ2-5; D uncertain. Germline CDR1 and CDR2: DFQATT and SNEGSKA (reference sequence). Trimming left V 5 bases short and J 0 bases short, with 13 bases between. This CDR3 comprises 14 residues. The chain's CDR3 is CSAGPSSYQETQYF. In DNA form, the CDR3 reads TGCAGTGCTGGTCCATCCTCTTACCAAGAGACCCAGTACTTC.

V gene TRBV11-2 combines with J gene TRBJ1-1; D not certain. CDR1 SGHAT and CDR2 FQNNGV come from the germline V gene. Trimming cost V 1 base and J 10 bases, with 7 bases left between them. This CDR3 has 11 residues. The CDR3 DNA reads as TGTGCCAGCAGCTTAGGGAACGCAGCTTTCTTT. Encoded protein: CASSLGNAAFF.

This clonotype came up a few times. The chain carries TRBV27 and TRBJ2-7, with 8 positions matching TRBD1. CDR3 length: 14 amino acids. V dropped 7 bases and J dropped 4; count of bases not matched to a gene: 9. CDR1 and CDR2 from the germline V gene are MNHEY and SMNVEV (reference sequence). The CDR3 bases are TGTGCCAGCAAAGAACAGGGGGTCCATTACGAGCAGTACTTC. Amino acid sequence: CASKEQGVHYEQYF.

This chain links TRBV20-1 with TRBJ1-1; D gene unclear. Germline CDR1 is DFQATT and CDR2 is SNEGSKA (reference sequence). The CDR3 is made up of 16 amino acids. The ends were cut back, 0 bases at V and 1 base at J, with 15 bases in the middle. The DNA of the CDR3 is TGCAGTGCTAGAGATCAAGAGCAGGCAAGGAACACTGAAGCTTTCTTT. Translating it yields CSARDQEQARNTEAFF.

In its sample, this clonotype was seen many times. The chain is built from TRBV6-1 and TRBJ1-1, with D maybe TRBD1 (6 bases). Germline CDR1 is MNHNS and CDR2 is SASEGT. The V end was cut by 5 bases, the J end by 8 bases, with 18 bases between. CDR3 length: 14 residues. CDR3 amino acids: CASSIGPLDSEAFF. CDR3 in DNA: TGTGCCAGCAGTATCGGTCCCTTGGACAGCGAAGCTTTCTTT.

This clonotype was counted between two and nine times. This chain links TRBV20-1 with TRBJ2-7; D is uncertain. Trimming pared 6 bases from V and 1 base from J, leaving 13 bases between. The CDR3 has 13 amino acids. Germline V gene data show CDR1 as DFQATT and CDR2 as SNEGSKA (reference sequence). CDR3 loop: CSAQDDKSYEQYF. CDR3 DNA sequence: TGCAGTGCCCAAGACGACAAATCCTACGAGCAGTACTTC.

This clonotype was seen a few times. The chain recombines TRBV10-2 with TRBJ2-3; D may match TRBD1 or TRBD2 (6 bases each). With 6 bases removed from V and 4 bases from J, the gap between germline ends came to 17 bases. The V gene's germline CDR1 is WSHSY and CDR2 SAAADI. CDR3 length: 15 amino acids. As DNA, the CDR3 is TGCGCCAGCAGAGGAGGGGGGCGAAGCCCAGATACGCAGTATTTT. This gives the protein CASRGGGRSPDTQYF.

This clonotype was counted a few times. This sequence joins TRBV7-3 and TRBJ2-6; D unresolved. V dropped 1 base and J dropped 4 bases, with 8 bases sitting between them. Germline CDR1 and CDR2: SGHTA and FQGTGA. The CDR3 runs to 15 residues. The chain's CDR3 is CASSLNPAGANVLTF. CDR3 DNA sequence: TGTGCCAGCAGCTTAAATCCGGCCGGGGCCAACGTCCTGACTTTC.

The chain carries TRBV11-2 and TRBJ1-3; possible D gene TRBD1, 6 bases. V was pared by 0 bases and J by 5 bases, with 14 bases between. CDR3 size: 16 residues. The germline CDR1 and CDR2 sequences are SGHAT and FQNNGV. Written as DNA, the CDR3 is TGTGCCAGCAGCTTAGATGGGACACACGGGCGAAACACCATATATTTT. Translating it yields CASSLDGTHGRNTIYF.

The J gene is TRBJ2-7, the V gene TRBV18; TRBD2 is a possible D gene (6 bases). Trimming pared 6 bases from V and 2 bases from J, leaving 17 bases between. Per germline, CDR1 KGHSH and CDR2 LQKENI. This CDR3 region has 15 residues. CDR3 DNA sequence: TGTGCCAGCTCGTCGGGAGCCCCAGGTACCTACGAGCAGTACTTC. Translation gives CASSSGAPGTYEQYF.

The chain has TRBV10-1 and TRBJ2-4; 8 bases map to TRBD1. This CDR3 comprises 16 residues. V was pared by 4 bases and J by 8 bases, with 13 bases of the junction left unmatched. From germline, CDR1 is WNHNN and CDR2 SYGVQD (reference sequence). The DNA of the CDR3 is TGCGCCAGCAGTGGACAGGGGACCGGTCAACCCGACATTCAGTACTTC. Translation: CASSGQGTGQPDIQYF.

The chain recombines TRBV2 with TRBJ2-3; D is ambiguous. The CDR3 loop spans 12 amino acids. V dropped 6 bases and J dropped 6 bases, with 10 bases sitting between them. The germline gives CDR1 SNHLY, CDR2 FYNNEI. The CDR3, as DNA: TGTGCCAGCAGCGCCCCCAGCGATACGCAGTATTTT. Its translation is CASSAPSDTQYF.

This clonotype was detected many times. CDR3 nucleotide sequence: TGTGCCATCAGTGAGGGGGGGACGGCCAAAAACATTCAGTACTTC. Translation gives CAISEGGTAKNIQYF. The chain joins TRBV10-3 to TRBJ2-4; maybe TRBD2 (6 bases). Germline values: CDR1 ENHRY, CDR2 SYGVKD. V dropped 2 bases and J dropped 1 base, with 9 bases sitting between them. CDR3 length equals 15 residues.

The chain joins TRBV20-1 to TRBJ2-5; unclear D gene. The CDR3 is 13 residues long. CDR1 is DFQATT and CDR2 is SNEGSKA in the germline V gene (reference sequence). V lost 0 bases and J lost 1, with 6 bases in between. CDR3: CSAREGPQETQYF. In DNA form, the CDR3 reads TGCAGTGCTAGAGAGGGCCCCCAAGAGACCCAGTACTTC.